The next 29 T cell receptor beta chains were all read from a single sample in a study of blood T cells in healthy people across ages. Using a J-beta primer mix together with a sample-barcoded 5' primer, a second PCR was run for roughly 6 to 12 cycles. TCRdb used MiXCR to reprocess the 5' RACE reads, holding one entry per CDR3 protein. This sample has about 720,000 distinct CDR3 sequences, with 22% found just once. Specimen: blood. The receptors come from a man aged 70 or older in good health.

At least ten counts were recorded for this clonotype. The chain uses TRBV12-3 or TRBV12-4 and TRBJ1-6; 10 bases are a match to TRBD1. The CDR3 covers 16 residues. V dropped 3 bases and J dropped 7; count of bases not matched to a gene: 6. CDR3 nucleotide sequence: TGTGCCAGCAGTTTCGCCGGACAGGGGGTGAATTCACCCCTCCACTTT. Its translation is CASSFAGQGVNSPLHF.

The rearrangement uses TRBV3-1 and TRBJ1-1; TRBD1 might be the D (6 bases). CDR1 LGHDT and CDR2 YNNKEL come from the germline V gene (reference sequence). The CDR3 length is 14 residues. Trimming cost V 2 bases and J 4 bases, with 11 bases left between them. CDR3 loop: CASSQTTGSTEAFF. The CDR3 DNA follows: TGTGCCAGCAGCCAAACAACAGGGTCCACTGAAGCTTTCTTT.

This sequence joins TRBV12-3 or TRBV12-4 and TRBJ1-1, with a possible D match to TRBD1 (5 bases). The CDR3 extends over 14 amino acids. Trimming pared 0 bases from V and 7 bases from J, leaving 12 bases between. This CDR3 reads CASSLASGADEAFF. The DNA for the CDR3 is TGTGCCAGCAGTTTAGCTAGTGGGGCAGATGAAGCTTTCTTT.

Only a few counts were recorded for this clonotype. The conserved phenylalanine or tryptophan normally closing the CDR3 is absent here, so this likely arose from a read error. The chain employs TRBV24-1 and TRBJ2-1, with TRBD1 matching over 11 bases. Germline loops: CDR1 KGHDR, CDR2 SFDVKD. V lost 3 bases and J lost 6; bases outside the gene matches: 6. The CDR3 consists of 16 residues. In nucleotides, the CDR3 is TGTGCCACCAGTGATCCCGGACAGGGGGCTGGCAATGAGCAGTTCCTC. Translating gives CATSDPGQGAGNEQFL.

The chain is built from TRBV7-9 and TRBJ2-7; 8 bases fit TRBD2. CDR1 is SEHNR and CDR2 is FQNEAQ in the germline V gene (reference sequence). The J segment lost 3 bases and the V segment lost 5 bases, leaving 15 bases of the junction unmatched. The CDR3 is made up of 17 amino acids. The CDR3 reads CASSKSGGGARGYEQYF. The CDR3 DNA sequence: TGTGCCAGCAGCAAATCCGGGGGGGGTGCCCGTGGCTACGAGCAGTACTTC.

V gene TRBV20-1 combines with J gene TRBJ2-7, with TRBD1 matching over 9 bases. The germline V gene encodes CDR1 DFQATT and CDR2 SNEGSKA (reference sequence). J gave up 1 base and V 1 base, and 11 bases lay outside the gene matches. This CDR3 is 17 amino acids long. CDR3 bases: TGCAGTGCTAGAGTTTCTCTGGGACAGGGTAATTCCTACGAGCAGTACTTC. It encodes CSARVSLGQGNSYEQYF.

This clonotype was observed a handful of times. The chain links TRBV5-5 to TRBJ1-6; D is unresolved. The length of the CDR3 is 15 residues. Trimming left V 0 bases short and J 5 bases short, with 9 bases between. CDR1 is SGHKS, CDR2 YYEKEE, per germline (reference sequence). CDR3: CASSLAALNNSPLHF. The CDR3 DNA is TGTGCCAGCAGCTTGGCAGCCCTTAATAATTCACCCCTCCACTTT.

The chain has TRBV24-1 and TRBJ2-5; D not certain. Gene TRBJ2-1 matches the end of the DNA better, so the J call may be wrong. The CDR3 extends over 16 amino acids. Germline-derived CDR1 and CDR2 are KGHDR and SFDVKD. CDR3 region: CATSDPSQFLVDEQFF. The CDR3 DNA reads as TGTGCCACCAGTGACCCATCTCAGTTCCTTGTGGATGAGCAGTTCTTC.

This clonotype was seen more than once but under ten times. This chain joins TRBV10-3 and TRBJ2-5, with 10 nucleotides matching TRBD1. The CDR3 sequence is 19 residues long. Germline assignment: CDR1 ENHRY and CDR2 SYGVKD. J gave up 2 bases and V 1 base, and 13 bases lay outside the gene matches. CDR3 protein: CAISEWGQGTAGSQETQYF. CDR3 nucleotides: TGTGCCATCAGTGAGTGGGGACAGGGGACTGCGGGGAGTCAAGAGACCCAGTACTTC.

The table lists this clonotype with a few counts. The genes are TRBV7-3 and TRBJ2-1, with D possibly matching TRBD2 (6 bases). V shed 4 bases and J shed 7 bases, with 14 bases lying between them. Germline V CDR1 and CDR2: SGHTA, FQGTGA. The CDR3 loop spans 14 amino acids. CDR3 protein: CASSSSGVGNEQFF. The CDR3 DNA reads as TGTGCCAGCAGCTCTTCGGGAGTTGGGAATGAGCAGTTCTTC.

CDR3 sequence: CASSLEGTEYGYTF. Here the CDR3 DNA reads TGTGCCAGCAGCTTAGAGGGGACGGAGTATGGCTACACCTTC. The chain employs TRBV7-2 and TRBJ1-2; TRBD1 might be the D (5 bases). V dropped 1 base and J dropped 5 bases, with 11 bases sitting between them. In germline, CDR1 is SGHTA, CDR2 FQGNSA. CDR3 size: 14 residues.

CDR3 protein: CASRRGGGNTEAFF. The CDR3 DNA reads as TGCGCCAGTCGCAGGGGAGGCGGGAACACTGAAGCTTTCTTT. J is TRBJ1-1 and V is TRBV5-1, with a tentative D call TRBD1 (6 bases). V lost 8 bases and J 1 base, leaving 15 bases between the germline ends. Germline assignment: CDR1 SGHRS and CDR2 YFSETQ. CDR3 length: 14 residues. Complete variable domain (other parts from reference TRBV5-1 and TRBJ1-1): KAGVTQTPRYLIKTRGQQVTLSCSPISGHRSVSWYQQTPGQGLQFLFEYFSETQRNKGNFPGRFSGRQFSNSRSEMNVSTLELGDSALYLCASRRGGGNTEAFFGQGTRLTVV.

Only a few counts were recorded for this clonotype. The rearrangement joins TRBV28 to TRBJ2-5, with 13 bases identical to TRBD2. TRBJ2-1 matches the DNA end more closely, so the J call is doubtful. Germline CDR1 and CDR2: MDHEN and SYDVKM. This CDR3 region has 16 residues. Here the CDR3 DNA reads TGTGCCAGCAGTACTACTAGCGGGGGGGGATACAATGAGCAGTTCTTC. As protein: CASSTTSGGGYNEQFF.

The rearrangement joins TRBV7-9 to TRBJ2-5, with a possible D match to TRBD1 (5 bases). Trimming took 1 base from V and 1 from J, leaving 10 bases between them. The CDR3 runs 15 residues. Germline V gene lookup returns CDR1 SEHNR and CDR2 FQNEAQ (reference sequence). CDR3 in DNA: TGTGCCAGCAGCTTAGGGCCAGGGTCCCAAGAGACCCAGTACTTC. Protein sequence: CASSLGPGSQETQYF. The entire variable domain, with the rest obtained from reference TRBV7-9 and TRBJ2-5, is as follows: DTGVSQNPRHKITKRGQNVTFRCDPISEHNRLYWYRQTLGQGPEFLTYFQNEAQLEKSRLLSDRFSAERPKGSFSTLEIQRTEQGDSAMYLCASSLGPGSQETQYFGPGTRLLVL.

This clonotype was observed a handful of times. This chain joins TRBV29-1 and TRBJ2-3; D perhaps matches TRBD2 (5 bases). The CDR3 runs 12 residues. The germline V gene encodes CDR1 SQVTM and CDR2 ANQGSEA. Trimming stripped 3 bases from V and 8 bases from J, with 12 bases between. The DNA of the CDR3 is TGCAGCGTTGACACGGCTGCGGGTACGCAGTATTTT. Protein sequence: CSVDTAAGTQYF.

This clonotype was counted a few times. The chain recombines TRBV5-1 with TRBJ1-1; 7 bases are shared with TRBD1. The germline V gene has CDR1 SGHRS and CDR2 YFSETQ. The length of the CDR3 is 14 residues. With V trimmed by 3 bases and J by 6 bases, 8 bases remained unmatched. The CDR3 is CASSYRTGTSEAFF. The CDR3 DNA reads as TGCGCCAGCAGCTACCGGACAGGAACCTCTGAAGCTTTCTTT.

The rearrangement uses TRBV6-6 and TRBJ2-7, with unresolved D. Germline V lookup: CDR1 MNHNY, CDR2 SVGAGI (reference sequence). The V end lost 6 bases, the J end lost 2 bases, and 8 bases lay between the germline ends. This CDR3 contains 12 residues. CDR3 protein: CASRDRAYEQYV. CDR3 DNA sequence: TGTGCCAGCAGAGACCGGGCCTACGAGCAGTACGTC.

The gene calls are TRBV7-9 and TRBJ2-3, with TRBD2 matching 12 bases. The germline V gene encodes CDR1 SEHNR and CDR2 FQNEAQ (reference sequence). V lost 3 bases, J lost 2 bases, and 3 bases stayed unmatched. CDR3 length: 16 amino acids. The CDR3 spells CASSFGLAGPTDTQYF. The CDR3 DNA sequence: TGTGCCAGCAGCTTCGGACTAGCGGGGCCCACAGATACGCAGTATTTT. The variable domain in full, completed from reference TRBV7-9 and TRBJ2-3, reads DTGVSQNPRHKITKRGQNVTFRCDPISEHNRLYWYRQTLGQGPEFLTYFQNEAQLEKSRLLSDRFSAERPKGSFSTLEIQRTEQGDSAMYLCASSFGLAGPTDTQYFGPGTRLTVL.

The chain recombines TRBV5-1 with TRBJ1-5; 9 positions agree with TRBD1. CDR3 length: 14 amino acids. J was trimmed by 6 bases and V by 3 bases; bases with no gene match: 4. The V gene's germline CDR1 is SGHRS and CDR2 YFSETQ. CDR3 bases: TGCGCCAGCAGCTCGGACAGGGGCGGTCAGCCCCAGCATTTT. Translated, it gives CASSSDRGGQPQHF.

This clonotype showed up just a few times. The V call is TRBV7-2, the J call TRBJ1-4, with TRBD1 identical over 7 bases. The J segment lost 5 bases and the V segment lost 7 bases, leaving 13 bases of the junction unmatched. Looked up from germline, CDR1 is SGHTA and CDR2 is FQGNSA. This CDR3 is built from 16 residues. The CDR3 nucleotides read TGTGCCAGCACCCACGTACCGGGACAGATGAATGAAAAACTGTTTTTT. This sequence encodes CASTHVPGQMNEKLFF.

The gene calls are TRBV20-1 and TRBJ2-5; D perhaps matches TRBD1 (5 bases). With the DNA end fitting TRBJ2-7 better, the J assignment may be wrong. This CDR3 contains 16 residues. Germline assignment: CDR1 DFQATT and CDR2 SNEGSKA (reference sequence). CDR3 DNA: TGCAGTGCTAGAGGTCCCCAGGCGGCAGGGAACTACGAGCAGTACTTC. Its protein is CSARGPQAAGNYEQYF.

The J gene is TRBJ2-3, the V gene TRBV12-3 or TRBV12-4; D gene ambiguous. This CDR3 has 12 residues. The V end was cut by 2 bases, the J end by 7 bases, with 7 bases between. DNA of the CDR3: TGTGCCAGCAGTTTATACTTGAATACGCAGTATTTT. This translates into CASSLYLNTQYF.

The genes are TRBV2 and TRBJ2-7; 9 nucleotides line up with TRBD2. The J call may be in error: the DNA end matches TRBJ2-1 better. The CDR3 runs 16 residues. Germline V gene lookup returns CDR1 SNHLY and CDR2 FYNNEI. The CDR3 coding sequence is TGTGCCAGCAGTGATCAACTCGGCGGGAGGGCCTATGAGCAGTTCTTC. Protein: CASSDQLGGRAYEQFF.

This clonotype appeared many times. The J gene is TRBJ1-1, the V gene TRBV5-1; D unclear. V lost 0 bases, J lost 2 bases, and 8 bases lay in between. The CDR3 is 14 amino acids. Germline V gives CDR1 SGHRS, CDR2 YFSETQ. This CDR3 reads CASSLAIQNTEAFF. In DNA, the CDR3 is TGCGCCAGCAGCTTGGCCATTCAAAACACTGAAGCTTTCTTT.

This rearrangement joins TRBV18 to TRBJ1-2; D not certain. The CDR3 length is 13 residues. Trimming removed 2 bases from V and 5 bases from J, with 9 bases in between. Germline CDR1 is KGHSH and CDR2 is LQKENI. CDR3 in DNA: TGTGCCAGCTCACCAGCAGATGATTATGGCTACACCTTC. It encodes CASSPADDYGYTF.

CDR3 residues: CASSQVSPRDRGRSLDEQYF. The CDR3 coding sequence is TGTGCCAGCAGCCAAGTCTCCCCCCGGGACAGGGGGCGATCTCTTGACGAGCAGTACTTC. The chain links TRBV14 to TRBJ2-7, with 12 positions matching TRBD1. Germline V gene data show CDR1 as SGHDN and CDR2 as FVKESK. V lost 1 base, J lost 5 bases, and 18 bases stayed unmatched. The CDR3 consists of 20 residues.

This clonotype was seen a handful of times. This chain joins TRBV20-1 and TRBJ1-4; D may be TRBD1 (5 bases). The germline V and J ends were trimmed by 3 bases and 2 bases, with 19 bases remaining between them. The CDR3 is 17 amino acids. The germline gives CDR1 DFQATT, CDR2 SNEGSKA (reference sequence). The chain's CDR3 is CSARGQGAVATNEKLFF. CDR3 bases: TGCAGTGCTAGGGGGCAGGGTGCGGTCGCGACTAATGAAAAACTGTTTTTT.

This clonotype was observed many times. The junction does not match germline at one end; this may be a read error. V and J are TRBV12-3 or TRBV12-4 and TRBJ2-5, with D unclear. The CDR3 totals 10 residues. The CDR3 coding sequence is TGTGCCAGCGGTTTAGAGACCCAGTACTTC. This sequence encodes CASGLETQYF.

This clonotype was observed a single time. CDR3 bases: TGTGCCAGCAGCTTGGAGAGCCCTCGACAGGGTAGGGGGCAGTACTTC. Translating gives CASSLESPRQGRGQYF. This sequence joins TRBV7-2 and TRBJ2-7; 7 bases are shared with TRBD1. This CDR3 spans 16 amino acids. CDR1 is SGHTA and CDR2 is FQGNSA in the germline V gene. After removal of 3 bases from V and 9 bases from J, the junction contained 17 bases not matched to a gene.